This passage covers 15 T cell receptor beta chains from one sample sequenced in a study of read filtering for tumor transcriptome and immune sequencing. This library used around 400 ng RNA and molecular barcoded adaptors spanning alpha/delta and beta/gamma chains. TCRdb redid the calling of the reads with MiXCR, one entry per CDR3 protein. This table has tens of thousands of distinct CDR3 sequences, 15% to 20% appearing once. Sequencing was performed on a population of CD138-negative cells sorted from bone marrow. These TCRs come from a donor aged 40 or over with multiple myeloma.

This clonotype was observed many times. This chain joins TRBV29-1 and TRBJ2-1; 7 positions match TRBD2. The CDR3 loop spans 15 amino acids. The V and J ends lost 6 bases and 0 bases, in that order; junction bases with no gene match: 8. Germline-derived CDR1 and CDR2 are SQVTM and ANQGSEA. The CDR3 spells CSVDLADSSYNEQFF. The CDR3 nucleotides read TGCAGCGTCGATCTAGCGGATAGCTCCTACAATGAGCAGTTCTTC.

This clonotype showed up just a few times. This chain connects TRBV28 to TRBJ2-3, with 7 bases that match TRBD2. The length of the CDR3 is 14 residues. CDR1 MDHEN and CDR2 SYDVKM come from the germline V gene. Trimming cost V 2 bases and J 5 bases; bases outside gene matches: 4. The CDR3 region is CASSLAGVVDTQYF. DNA of the CDR3: TGTGCCAGCAGTTTAGCGGGAGTAGTAGATACGCAGTATTTT.

Many counts were recorded for this clonotype. The rearrangement links TRBV29-1 to TRBJ1-1, with D maybe TRBD1 (5 bases). V was pared by 4 bases and J by 4 bases, with 10 bases between. The CDR3 contains 12 residues. Germline lookup yields CDR1 SQVTM and CDR2 ANQGSEA. The CDR3 sequence: CSVGQGPTEAFF. The CDR3 DNA follows: TGCAGCGTTGGGCAGGGTCCCACTGAAGCTTTCTTT.

This clonotype was picked up one time. One end of the junction fails to match germline, which may point to a read error. V is TRBV20-1 and J is TRBJ2-1; TRBD2 matches 10 bases. Germline lookup yields CDR1 DFQATT and CDR2 SNEGSKA (reference sequence). CDR3 size: 14 residues. CDR3 sequence reads: CSARVLAGYNEQFF. The CDR3 nucleotides read TGCAGTGCTCGGGTACTAGCGGGATACAATGAACAGTTCTTC.

This clonotype showed up many times. The chain uses TRBV18 and TRBJ1-1; 7 bases are shared with TRBD1. This CDR3 spans 15 amino acids. Germline values: CDR1 KGHSH, CDR2 LQKENI. V gave up 1 base and J gave up 2 bases; unmatched junction bases: 4. The CDR3 sequence is CASSPRTGSNTEAFF. The CDR3 DNA follows: TGTGCCAGCTCACCACGGACAGGAAGTAACACTGAAGCTTTCTTT.

This clonotype came up many times. Since a much larger clone is just one base distant, this may be a read error. The rearrangement links TRBV7-6 to TRBJ2-2, with TRBD2 identical over 11 bases. There are 15 residues in the CDR3. Germline V gives CDR1 SGHVS, CDR2 FNYEAQ. V was clipped by 5 bases and J by 3 bases; unmatched bases: 2. The CDR3 bases are TGTGCCAGCAGCCAGGGACTAGCGGACACCGGGGAGCTGTTTTTT. As protein: CASSQGLADTGELFF.

This rearrangement joins TRBV20-1 to TRBJ1-1; D gene uncertain. The CDR3 loop spans 13 amino acids. From germline, CDR1 is DFQATT and CDR2 SNEGSKA (reference sequence). V was cut by 6 bases and J by 2 bases, with 13 bases left in between. CDR3 residues: CSATDGRNTEAFF. The DNA of the CDR3 is TGCAGTGCCACGGACGGGAGAAACACTGAAGCTTTCTTT.

In its sample, this clonotype was seen many times. The gene calls are TRBV7-2 and TRBJ2-1, with TRBD2 identical over 14 bases. V dropped 5 bases and J dropped 7; count of bases not matched to a gene: 4. Per germline, CDR1 SGHTA and CDR2 FQGNSA. The CDR3 sequence is 15 residues long. For the CDR3, the DNA is TGTGCCAGCAGCCCGGGACTAGCGGGAGAAAATGAGCAGTTCTTC. Encoded protein: CASSPGLAGENEQFF.

This clonotype occurred many times. The gene calls are TRBV28 and TRBJ2-7, with 9 bases lining up with TRBD1. The CDR3 extends over 14 amino acids. Trimming cost V 6 bases and J 3 bases; bases outside gene matches: 6. Germline V gene sequence: CDR1 MDHEN, CDR2 SYDVKM. CDR3 DNA: TGTGCCAGCAGCCTCCGGGACAGGGTCTACGAGCAGTACTTC. It encodes CASSLRDRVYEQYF.

This clonotype was seen at least ten times. The V and J genes are TRBV7-9 and TRBJ2-1; D ambiguous. V dropped 1 base and J dropped 3 bases, with 4 bases sitting between them. This CDR3 spans 13 amino acids. Germline V CDR1 and CDR2: SEHNR, FQNEAQ (reference sequence). The CDR3 DNA sequence: TGTGCCAGCAGCTTAGAAAACTACAATGAGCAGTTCTTC. Translation gives CASSLENYNEQFF.

This clonotype was detected ten times or more. The chain carries TRBV6-6 and TRBJ2-3, with 7 bases identical to TRBD1. V dropped 6 bases and J dropped 0; count of bases not matched to a gene: 6. The germline V gene has CDR1 MNHNY and CDR2 SVGAGI (reference sequence). This CDR3 has 15 amino acids. CDR3 DNA sequence: TGTGCCAGCAGCCGGTTGGGACAGAGCACAGATACGCAGTATTTT. It codes for CASSRLGQSTDTQYF.

CDR3 sequence: CASSPPGAPDTQYF. The CDR3 region has the DNA TGTGCCAGCAGCCCCCCCGGGGCCCCAGATACGCAGTATTTT. The rearrangement links TRBV28 to TRBJ2-3; D tentatively reads TRBD1 or TRBD2 (5 bases each). Trimming stripped 6 bases from V and 4 bases from J, with 14 bases between. The CDR3 has 14 amino acids. Germline values: CDR1 MDHEN, CDR2 SYDVKM.

This clonotype was detected many times. The chain recombines TRBV12-3 or TRBV12-4 with TRBJ1-1; 7 bases agree with TRBD1. Trimming took 2 bases from V and 11 from J; bases not matched to a gene: 11. The CDR3 spans 14 residues. The CDR3 DNA reads as TGTGCCAGCAGTTTAACCGCTTACAGGGGTAGGGCTTTCTTT. Encoded protein: CASSLTAYRGRAFF.

This clonotype was found a few times. The J gene is TRBJ1-6, the V gene TRBV12-3 or TRBV12-4; D is undetermined. Trimming took 3 bases from V and 9 from J, leaving 12 bases between them. The CDR3 has 14 residues. For the CDR3, the DNA is TGTGCCAGCAGTTTGGCGACCGAGACTTCACCCCTCCACTTT. Protein: CASSLATETSPLHF.

This clonotype was picked up many times. The rearrangement joins TRBV29-1 to TRBJ1-1; unclear D gene. The V end lost 4 bases, the J end lost 1 base, and 10 bases lay between the germline ends. The CDR3 length is 13 residues. The germline CDR1 and CDR2 sequences are SQVTM and ANQGSEA. This CDR3 reads CSVVGVANTEAFF. The CDR3 coding sequence is TGCAGCGTTGTCGGGGTGGCGAACACTGAAGCTTTCTTT.